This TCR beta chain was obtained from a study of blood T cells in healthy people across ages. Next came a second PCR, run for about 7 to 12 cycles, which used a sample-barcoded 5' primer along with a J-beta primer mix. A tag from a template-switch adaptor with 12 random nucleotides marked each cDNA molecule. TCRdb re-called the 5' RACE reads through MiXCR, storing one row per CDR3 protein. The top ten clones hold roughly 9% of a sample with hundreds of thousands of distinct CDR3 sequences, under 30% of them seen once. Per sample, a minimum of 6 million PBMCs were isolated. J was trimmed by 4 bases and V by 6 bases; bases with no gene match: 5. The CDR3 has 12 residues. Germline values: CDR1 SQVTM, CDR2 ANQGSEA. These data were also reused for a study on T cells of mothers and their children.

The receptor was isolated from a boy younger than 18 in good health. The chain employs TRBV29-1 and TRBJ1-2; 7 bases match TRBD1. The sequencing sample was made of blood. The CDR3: CSVGDSVYGYTF. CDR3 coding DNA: TGCAGCGTCGGGGACAGTGTCTATGGCTACACCTTC. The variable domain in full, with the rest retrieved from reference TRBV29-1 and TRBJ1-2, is SAVISQKPSRDICQRGTSLTIQCQVDSQVTMMFWYRQQPGQSLTLIATANQGSEATYESGFVIDKFPISRPNLTFSTLTVSNMSPEDSSIYLCSVGDSVYGYTFGSGTRLTVV.